This T cell receptor (beta chain) is drawn from a study of Graves' ophthalmopathy and Graves' hyperthyroidism. Overall study: Where ophthalmopathy was absent within 18 months of follow-up, hyperthyroidism was stable.

The authors amplified TCR beta CDR3 regions from RNA transcripts. HTBI primers were employed in first-round RT-PCR, then a second-round multiplex PCR followed. TCRdb analysed the multiplex PCR reads with MiXCR anew, one entry per CDR3 protein. The sample has roughly 600,000 distinct CDR3 sequences, under 45% seen once; the top ten hold about 4%. The V and J ends lost 6 bases and 4 bases respectively, with 16 bases between them. Germline-derived CDR1 and CDR2 are MNHNS and SASEGT. The CDR3 has 16 amino acids. The rearrangement uses TRBV6-1 and TRBJ2-6; possibly TRBD1 for D (5 bases). The material sequenced was peripheral blood or thyroid tissue (not recorded which). The clonotype comes from an adult man with Graves' hyperthyroidism. The CDR3 sequence is CASRATPGIGANVLTF. The CDR3 DNA reads as TGTGCCAGCAGAGCAACTCCAGGGATAGGGGCCAACGTCCTGACTTTC.